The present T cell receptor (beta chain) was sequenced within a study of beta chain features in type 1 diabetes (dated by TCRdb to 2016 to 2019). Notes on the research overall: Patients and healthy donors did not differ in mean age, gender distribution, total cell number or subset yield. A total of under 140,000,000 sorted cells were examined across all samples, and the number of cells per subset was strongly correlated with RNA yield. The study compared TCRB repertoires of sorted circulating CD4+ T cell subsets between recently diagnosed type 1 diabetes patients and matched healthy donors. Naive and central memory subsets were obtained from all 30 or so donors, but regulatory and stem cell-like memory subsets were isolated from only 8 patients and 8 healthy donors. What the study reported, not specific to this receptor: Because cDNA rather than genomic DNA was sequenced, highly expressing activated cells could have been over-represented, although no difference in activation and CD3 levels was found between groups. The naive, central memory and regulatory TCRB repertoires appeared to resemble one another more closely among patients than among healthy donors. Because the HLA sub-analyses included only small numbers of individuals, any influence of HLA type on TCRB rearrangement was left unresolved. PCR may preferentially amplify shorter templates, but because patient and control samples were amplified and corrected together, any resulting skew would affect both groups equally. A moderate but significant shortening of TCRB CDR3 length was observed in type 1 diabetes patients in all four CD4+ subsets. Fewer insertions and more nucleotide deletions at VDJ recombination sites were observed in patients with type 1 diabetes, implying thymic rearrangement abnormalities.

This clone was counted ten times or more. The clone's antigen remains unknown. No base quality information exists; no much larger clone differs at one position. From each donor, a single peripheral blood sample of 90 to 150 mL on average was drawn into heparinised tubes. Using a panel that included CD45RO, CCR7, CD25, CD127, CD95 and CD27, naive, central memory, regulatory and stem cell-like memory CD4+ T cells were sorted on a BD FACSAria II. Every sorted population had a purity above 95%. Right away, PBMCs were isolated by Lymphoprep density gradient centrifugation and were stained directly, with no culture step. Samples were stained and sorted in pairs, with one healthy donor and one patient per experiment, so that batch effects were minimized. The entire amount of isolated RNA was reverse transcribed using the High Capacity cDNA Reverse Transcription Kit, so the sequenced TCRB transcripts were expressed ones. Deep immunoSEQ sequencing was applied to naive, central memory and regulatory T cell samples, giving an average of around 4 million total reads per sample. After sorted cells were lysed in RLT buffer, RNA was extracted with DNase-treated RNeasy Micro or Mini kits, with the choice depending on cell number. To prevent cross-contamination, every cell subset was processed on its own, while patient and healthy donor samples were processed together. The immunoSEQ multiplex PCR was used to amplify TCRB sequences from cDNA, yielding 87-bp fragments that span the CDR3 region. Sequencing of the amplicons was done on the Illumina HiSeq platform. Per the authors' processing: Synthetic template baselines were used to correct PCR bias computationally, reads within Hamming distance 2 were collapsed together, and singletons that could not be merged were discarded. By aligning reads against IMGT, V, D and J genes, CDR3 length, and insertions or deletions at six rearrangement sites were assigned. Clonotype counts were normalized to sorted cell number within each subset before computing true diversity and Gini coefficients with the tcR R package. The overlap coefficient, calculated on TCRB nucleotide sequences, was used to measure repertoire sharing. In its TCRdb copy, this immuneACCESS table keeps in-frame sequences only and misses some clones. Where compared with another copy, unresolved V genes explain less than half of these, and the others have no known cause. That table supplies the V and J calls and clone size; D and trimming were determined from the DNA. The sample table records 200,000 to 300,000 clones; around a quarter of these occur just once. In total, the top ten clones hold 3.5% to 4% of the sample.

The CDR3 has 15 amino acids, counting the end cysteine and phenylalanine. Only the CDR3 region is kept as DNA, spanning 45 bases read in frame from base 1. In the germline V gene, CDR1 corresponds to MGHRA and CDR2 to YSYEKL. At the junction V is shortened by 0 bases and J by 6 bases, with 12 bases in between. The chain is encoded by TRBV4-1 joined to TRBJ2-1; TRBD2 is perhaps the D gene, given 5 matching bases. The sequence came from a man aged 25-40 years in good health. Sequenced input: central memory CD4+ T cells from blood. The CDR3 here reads CASSQDERRTNEQFF. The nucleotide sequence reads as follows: TGCGCCAGCAGCCAAGATGAGCGGCGGACCAATGAGCAGTTCTTC.